This T cell receptor (beta chain) originates from a study of blood T cell repertoires in COVID-19. Study-wide context: Sites across the United States, Italy and Spain contributed samples from acute and convalescent COVID-19. The analysed material was cDNA or gDNA that came from T cells, B-cell-depleted T cells, or PBMCs.

The germline V gene has CDR1 GTSNPN and CDR2 SVGIG (reference sequence). This CDR3 is 11 amino acids long. Trimming shortened V by 2 bases and J by 6 bases, and 7 bases separated the two germline ends. Sequenced by immunoSEQ multiplex PCR; TCRdb stores in-frame clones only, minus some. The top ten clones hold 2.5% to 3.5% of a sample with 99,000 or so clones, roughly 80% of them seen once. The J gene is TRBJ1-2, the V gene TRBV30; no firm D call. Sequencing was performed on peripheral blood. This sequence was found in a woman aged 80 or older with active or convalescent COVID-19. The CDR3 here is CAWSPNDGYTF. The CDR3 DNA reads as TGTGCCTGGAGTCCTAATGATGGCTACACCTTC. Looking up the rest from reference TRBV30 and TRBJ1-2 gives the full variable domain: SQTIHQWPATLVQPVGSPLSLECTVEGTSNPNLYWYRQAAGRGLQLLFYSVGIGQISSEVPQNLSASRPQDRQFILSSKKLLLSDSGFYLCAWSPNDGYTFGSGTRLTVV.